A selection of T cell receptor beta chains follows, all from one sample in a study of beta chain features in type 1 diabetes. Sequenced by immunoSEQ multiplex PCR; TCRdb stores in-frame clones only, minus some. The data contain about 350,000 clones, roughly a fifth of them singletons. Sequencing was carried out using naive CD4+ T cells from blood. The receptors stem from a woman between 18 and 29 years old in good health. The CDR3 runs from the conserved cysteine through the conserved F or W. The D gene is left open where the match is weak. Not all rows give a size; the values are once, few, many and, for expanded clones, a class.

j_call v_call clone_size d_call cdr3_aa
TRBJ1-2 TRBV7-6 few TRBD1 CASSLLRDSYGYTF
TRBJ1-2 TRBV30 few - CAWSVLYGYTF
TRBJ1-2 TRBV5-1 few - CASSLDSPMKGYTF
TRBJ1-2 TRBV30 few TRBD1 CAGKGADYGYTF
TRBJ2-3 TRBV19 - TRBD2 CASSIIAGDTDTQYF
TRBJ1-1 TRBV30 - - CAWSRARSLNTEAFF
TRBJ1-4 TRBV29-1 - - CSAYLGQNEKLFF
TRBJ1-4 TRBV15 few TRBD1 CATQGQGSEKLFF
TRBJ2-1 TRBV7-2 few - CASSGGLPDNEQFF
TRBJ2-7 TRBV25-1 few - CASSPPLMGHSYEQYF
- TRBV30 few - CAWKGRAGRNYEQYF
TRBJ1-2 TRBV30 - TRBD1 CAWRTGAFMGYTF
TRBJ2-7 TRBV15 - TRBD1 CATSSRQGAKYEQYF
TRBJ1-2 TRBV7-9 - - CASSLVSRRYGYTF
TRBJ2-7 TRBV11-2 - TRBD2 CASRPSGRALYEQYF
TRBJ1-1 TRBV30 - - CAWSGFGGGTEAFF
TRBJ2-1 TRBV7-2 few TRBD1 CASSPGGMGAQNEQFF
TRBJ2-3 TRBV5-6 few TRBD2 CASSLANGGRRDTQYF